The T cell receptor (beta chain) described here comes from a study of T cell responses to AZD1222 COVID-19 vaccine. This clone was found a few times. Germline V gene lookup returns CDR1 MNHEY and CDR2 SMNVEV (reference sequence). The length of the CDR3 is 11 residues. V lost 10 bases to trimming and J lost 4 bases, with 10 bases between them. Using immunoSEQ multiplex PCR, the repertoire was profiled, and TCRdb retains in-frame clones only, with some absent. The sample has some 150,000 clones; 86% are singletons. This TCR was recovered from an adult who received the AZD1222 COVID-19 vaccine. The rearrangement joins TRBV27 to TRBJ1-1; D possibly corresponds to TRBD1 (6 bases). Specimen: peripheral blood, collected 28 days after the second AZD1222 dose. Written as DNA, the CDR3 is TGTGCCAACAGGACAGCCACTGAAGCTTTCTTT. Translating it yields CANRTATEAFF.